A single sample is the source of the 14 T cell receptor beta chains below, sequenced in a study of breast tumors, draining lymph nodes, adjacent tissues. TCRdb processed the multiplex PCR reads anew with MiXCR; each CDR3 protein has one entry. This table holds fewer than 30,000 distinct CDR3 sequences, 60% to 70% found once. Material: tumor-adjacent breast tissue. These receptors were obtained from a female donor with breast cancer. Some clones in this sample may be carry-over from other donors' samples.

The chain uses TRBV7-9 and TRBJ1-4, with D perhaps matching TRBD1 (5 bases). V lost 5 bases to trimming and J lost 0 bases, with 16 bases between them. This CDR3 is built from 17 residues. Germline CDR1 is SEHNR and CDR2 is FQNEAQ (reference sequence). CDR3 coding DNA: TGTGCCAGCAGCCCCTTGGGACGGGTCGCAACTAATGAAAAACTGTTTTTT. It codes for CASSPLGRVATNEKLFF.

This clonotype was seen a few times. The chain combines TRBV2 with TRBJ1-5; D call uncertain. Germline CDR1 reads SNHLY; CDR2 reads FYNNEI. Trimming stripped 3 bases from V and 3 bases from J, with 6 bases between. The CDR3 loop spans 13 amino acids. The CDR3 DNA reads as TGTGCCAGCAGTGATTCCCTCAATCAGCCCCAGCATTTT. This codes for CASSDSLNQPQHF. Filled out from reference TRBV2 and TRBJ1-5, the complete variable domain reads EPEVTQTPSHQVTQMGQEVILRCVPISNHLYFYWYRQILGQKVEFLVSFYNNEISEKSEIFDDQFSVERPDGSNFTLKIRSTKLEDSAMYFCASSDSLNQPQHFGDGTRLSIL.

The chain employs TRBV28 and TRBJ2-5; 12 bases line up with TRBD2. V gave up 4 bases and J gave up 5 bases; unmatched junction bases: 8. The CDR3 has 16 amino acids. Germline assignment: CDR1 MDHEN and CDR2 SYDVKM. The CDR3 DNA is TGTGCCAGCAGTTCCTCTAGCGGGAGGGCCCGGGAGACCCAGTACTTC. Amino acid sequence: CASSSSSGRARETQYF.

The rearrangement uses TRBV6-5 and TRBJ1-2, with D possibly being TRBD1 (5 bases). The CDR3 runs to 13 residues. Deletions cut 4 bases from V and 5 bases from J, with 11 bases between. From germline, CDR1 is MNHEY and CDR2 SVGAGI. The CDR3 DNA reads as TGTGCCAGCAGTTTGGCAGGGATGTATGGCTACACCTTC. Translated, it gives CASSLAGMYGYTF.

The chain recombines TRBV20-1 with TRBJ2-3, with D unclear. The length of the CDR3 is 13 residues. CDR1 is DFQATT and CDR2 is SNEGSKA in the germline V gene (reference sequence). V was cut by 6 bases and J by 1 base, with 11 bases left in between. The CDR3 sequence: CSAPGSGTDTQYF. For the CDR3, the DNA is TGCAGTGCCCCGGGCTCAGGCACAGATACGCAGTATTTT.

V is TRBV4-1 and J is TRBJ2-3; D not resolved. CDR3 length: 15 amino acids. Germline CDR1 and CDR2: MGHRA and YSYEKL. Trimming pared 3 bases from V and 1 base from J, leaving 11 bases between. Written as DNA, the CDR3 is TGCGCCAGCAGCCATACCGGAGTAGGCACAGATACGCAGTATTTT. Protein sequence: CASSHTGVGTDTQYF.

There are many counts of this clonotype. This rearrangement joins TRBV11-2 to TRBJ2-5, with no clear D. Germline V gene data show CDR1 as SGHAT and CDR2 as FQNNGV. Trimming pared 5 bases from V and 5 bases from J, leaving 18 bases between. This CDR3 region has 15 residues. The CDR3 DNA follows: TGTGCCAGCAGCCTCGAATGGCAAGCCCGGGAGACCCAGTACTTC. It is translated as CASSLEWQARETQYF.

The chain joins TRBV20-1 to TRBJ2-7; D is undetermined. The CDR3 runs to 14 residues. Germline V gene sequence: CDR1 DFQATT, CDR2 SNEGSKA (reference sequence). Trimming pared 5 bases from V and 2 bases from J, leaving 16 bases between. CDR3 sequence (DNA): TGCAGTGCTCCCCGGTACGCGGATACCTACGAGCAGTACTTC. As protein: CSAPRYADTYEQYF.

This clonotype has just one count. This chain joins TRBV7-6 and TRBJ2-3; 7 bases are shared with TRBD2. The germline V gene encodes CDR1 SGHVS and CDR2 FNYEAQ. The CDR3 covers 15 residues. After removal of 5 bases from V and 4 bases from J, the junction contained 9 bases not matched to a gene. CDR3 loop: CASSVTSHSSDTQYF. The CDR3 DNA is TGTGCCAGCAGCGTGACTAGCCACTCCTCAGATACGCAGTATTTT.

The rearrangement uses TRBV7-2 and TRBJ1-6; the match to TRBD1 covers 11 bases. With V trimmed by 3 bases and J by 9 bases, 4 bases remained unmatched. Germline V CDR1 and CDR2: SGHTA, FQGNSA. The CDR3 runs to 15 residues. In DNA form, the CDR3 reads TGTGCCAGCAGCTTCGTGGGACAGGGGGGTTCACCCCTCCACTTT. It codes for CASSFVGQGGSPLHF.

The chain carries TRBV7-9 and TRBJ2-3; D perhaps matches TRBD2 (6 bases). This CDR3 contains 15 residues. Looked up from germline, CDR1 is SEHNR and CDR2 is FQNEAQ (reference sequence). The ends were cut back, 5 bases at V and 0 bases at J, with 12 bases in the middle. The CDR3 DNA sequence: TGTGCCAGCAGCCGCGGGGACTCTAGCACAGATACGCAGTATTTT. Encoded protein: CASSRGDSSTDTQYF.

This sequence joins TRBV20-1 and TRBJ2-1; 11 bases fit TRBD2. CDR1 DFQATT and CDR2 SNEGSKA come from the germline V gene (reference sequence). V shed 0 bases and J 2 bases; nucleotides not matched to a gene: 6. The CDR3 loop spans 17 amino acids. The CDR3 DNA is TGCAGTGCTAGAGATGTGACTAGCGGGGACACCTACAATGAGCAGTTCTTC. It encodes CSARDVTSGDTYNEQFF.

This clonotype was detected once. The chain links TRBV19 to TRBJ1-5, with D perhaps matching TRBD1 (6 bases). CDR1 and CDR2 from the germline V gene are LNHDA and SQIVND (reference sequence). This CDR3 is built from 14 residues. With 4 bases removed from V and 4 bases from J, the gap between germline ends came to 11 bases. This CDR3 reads CASSKGDRNQPQHF. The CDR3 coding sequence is TGTGCCAGTAGTAAGGGGGATAGGAATCAGCCCCAGCATTTT.

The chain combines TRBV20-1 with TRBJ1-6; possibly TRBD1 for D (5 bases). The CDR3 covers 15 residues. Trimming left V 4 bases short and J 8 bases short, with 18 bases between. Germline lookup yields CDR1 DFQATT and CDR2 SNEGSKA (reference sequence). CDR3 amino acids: CSAISLDGGYSPLHF. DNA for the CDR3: TGCAGTGCTATCTCTCTGGACGGGGGTTATTCACCCCTCCACTTT.